These T cell receptor beta chains were read from a single sample in a study of control samples from healthy donors and cancer patients. Assay used: immunoSEQ multiplex PCR; TCRdb lists only in-frame clones, some missing. This table has some 100,000 clones, 70% to 80% appearing once. Sequences were obtained from blood. These TCRs come from a woman in her twenties or thirties in good health. Both conserved end residues are part of each CDR3. A D gene is named only where the DNA matches it firmly. The size of a clone is reported for some rows only, either as once, few or many, or as a class for expanded clones.

abundance: NA; v_gene: TRBV12-5; j_gene: TRBJ2-7; d_gene: NA; len: 19; CDR3aa: CASGLVRGRDGPNIYEQYF; CDR3nt: TGTGCTAGTGGTTTGGTACGGGGCAGGGACGGGCCCAACATCTACGAGCAGTACTTC
abundance: NA; v_gene: TRBV29-1; j_gene: TRBJ1-4; d_gene: TRBD1; len: 15; CDR3aa: CSVELWTGPREKLFF; CDR3nt: TGCAGCGTGGAGCTCTGGACAGGGCCTCGGGAAAAACTGTTTTTT
abundance: NA; v_gene: TRBV6-2/TRBV6-3; j_gene: TRBJ1-5; d_gene: NA; len: 16; CDR3aa: CASSPRGQGANQPQHF; CDR3nt: TGTGCCAGCAGTCCCCGGGGGCAAGGGGCCAATCAGCCCCAGCATTTT
abundance: few; v_gene: TRBV2; j_gene: TRBJ1-2; d_gene: NA; len: 14; CDR3aa: CASKYRRSNYGYTF; CDR3nt: TGTGCCAGCAAGTACAGGAGATCCAACTATGGCTACACCTTC
abundance: few; v_gene: TRBV3-1/TRBV3-2; j_gene: TRBJ1-2; d_gene: NA; len: 12; CDR3aa: CASNLANYGYTF; CDR3nt: TGTGCCAGCAACCTTGCTAACTATGGCTACACCTTC
abundance: NA; v_gene: TRBV9; j_gene: TRBJ1-6; d_gene: NA; len: 14; CDR3aa: CASSVDISNSPLHF; CDR3nt: TGTGCCAGCAGCGTAGACATATCTAATTCACCCCTCCACTTT
abundance: NA; v_gene: TRBV3-1/TRBV3-2; j_gene: TRBJ1-4; d_gene: TRBD1; len: 16; CDR3aa: CASSQSPTGGNEKLFF; CDR3nt: TGTGCCAGCAGCCAGTCCCCGACAGGGGGTAATGAAAAACTGTTTTTT
abundance: NA; v_gene: TRBV5-4; j_gene: TRBJ1-4; d_gene: NA; len: 16; CDR3aa: CASSKGWDTDNEKLFF; CDR3nt: TGTGCCAGCAGCAAGGGATGGGACACAGATAATGAAAAACTGTTTTTT
abundance: NA; v_gene: TRBV5-4; j_gene: TRBJ2-3; d_gene: NA; len: 18; CDR3aa: CASSPMLVRQRFTDTQYF; CDR3nt: TGTGCCAGCAGCCCAATGCTGGTGAGACAGAGATTCACAGATACGCAGTATTTT
abundance: NA; v_gene: TRBV7-9; j_gene: TRBJ2-7; d_gene: NA; len: 17; CDR3aa: CASSLYPRGPSSYEQYF; CDR3nt: TGTGCCAGCAGCTTATACCCCAGGGGCCCGAGCTCCTACGAGCAGTACTTC
abundance: NA; v_gene: TRBV9; j_gene: TRBJ2-1; d_gene: NA; len: 14; CDR3aa: CASSVLDSFNEQFF; CDR3nt: TGTGCCAGCAGCGTACTGGATAGCTTCAATGAGCAGTTCTTC
abundance: NA; v_gene: TRBV4-3; j_gene: TRBJ1-2; d_gene: NA; len: 12; CDR3aa: CASSQVGGGYTF; CDR3nt: TGCGCCAGCAGCCAAGTCGGGGGTGGCTACACCTTC
abundance: NA; v_gene: TRBV5-1; j_gene: TRBJ2-1; d_gene: TRBD2; len: 14; CDR3aa: CASSLGLAFDEQFF; CDR3nt: TGCGCCAGCAGCTTGGGACTAGCGTTCGATGAGCAGTTCTTC
abundance: many; v_gene: TRBV7-8; j_gene: TRBJ1-2; d_gene: TRBD1; len: 15; CDR3aa: CASSLVRDSPAGYTF; CDR3nt: TGTGCCAGCAGCTTGGTTCGGGACAGCCCAGCAGGCTACACCTTC